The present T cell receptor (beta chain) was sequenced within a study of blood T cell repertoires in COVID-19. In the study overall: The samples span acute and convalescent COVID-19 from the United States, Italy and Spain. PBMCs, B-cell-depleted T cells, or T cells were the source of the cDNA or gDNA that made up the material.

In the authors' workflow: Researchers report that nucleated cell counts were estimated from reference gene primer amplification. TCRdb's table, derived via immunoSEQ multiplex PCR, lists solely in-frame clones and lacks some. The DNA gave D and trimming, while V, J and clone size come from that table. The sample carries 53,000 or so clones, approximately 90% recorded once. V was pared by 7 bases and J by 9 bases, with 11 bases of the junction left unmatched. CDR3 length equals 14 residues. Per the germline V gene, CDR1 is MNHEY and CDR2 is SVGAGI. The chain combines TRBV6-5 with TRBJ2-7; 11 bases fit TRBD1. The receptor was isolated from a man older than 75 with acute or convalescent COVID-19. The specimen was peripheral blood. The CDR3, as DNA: TGTGCCAGCACCCCAGGGGACAGGGGGGTAGGGCAGTACTTC. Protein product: CASTPGDRGVGQYF.